The 20 T cell receptor beta chains reported below all come from one sample, sequenced in a study of T cell responses to AZD1222 COVID-19 vaccine. Profiling relied on immunoSEQ multiplex PCR, and the TCRdb table lists in-frame clones only, not all of them. The sample records around 150,000 clones, 91% being singletons. Material: peripheral blood, obtained on day 0 of AZD1222 vaccination. All receptors derive from an adult in good health.

V is TRBV24-1 and J is TRBJ2-3; TRBD2 aligns across 9 bases. CDR3 size: 15 residues. The ends lost 6 bases at V and 2 bases at J; junction bases unmatched: 5. Germline CDR1 and CDR2: KGHDR and SFDVKD. The CDR3 DNA reads as TGTGCCACCAGTATGGGACTAGCCGCCACAGATACGCAGTATTTT. It translates to CATSMGLAATDTQYF.

The chain carries TRBV7-9 and TRBJ2-5, with TRBD1 as a possible D gene (6 bases). The CDR3 runs to 14 residues. V lost 7 bases to trimming and J lost 5 bases, with 17 bases between them. Germline V gene lookup returns CDR1 SEHNR and CDR2 FQNEAQ (reference sequence). The DNA of the CDR3 is TGTGCCAGCAACGAGGGACAAAGGGGGGAGACCCAGTACTTC. Its translation is CASNEGQRGETQYF.

The rearrangement uses TRBV11-1 and TRBJ2-7; TRBD1 might be the D (6 bases). V dropped 5 bases and J dropped 6 bases, with 20 bases sitting between them. This CDR3 region has 15 residues. The germline gives CDR1 SGHAT, CDR2 FQDESV (reference sequence). CDR3 sequence reads: CASSPRGIRDTEQYF. CDR3 DNA sequence: TGTGCCAGCAGCCCACGGGGTATTCGGGACACCGAGCAGTACTTC.

This chain uses TRBV6-1 with TRBJ1-3; no definite D call. Germline V lookup: CDR1 MNHNS, CDR2 SASEGT. The CDR3 covers 17 residues. V was shortened by 3 bases and J by 0 bases, with 15 bases between the two germline ends. CDR3 nucleotide sequence: TGTGCCAGCAGTGAGTCGACCCCTAAGTCCTCTGGAAACACCATATATTTT. Translated: CASSESTPKSSGNTIYF.

The DNA of the CDR3 is TGTGCCAGCAGCCTGCGGACTAGCGAGAAGACCCAGTACTTC. Translation gives CASSLRTSEKTQYF. This rearrangement joins TRBV13 to TRBJ2-5, with 9 bases aligning to TRBD2. CDR1 and CDR2 from the germline V gene are PRHDT and FYEKMQ (reference sequence). The CDR3 runs to 14 residues. V lost 5 bases, J lost 6 bases, and 7 bases stayed unmatched.

This clone was detected once. The chain has TRBV3-1 (or the pseudogene TRBV3-2) and TRBJ2-1; 8 bases agree with TRBD2. Germline values: CDR1 LGHDT, CDR2 YNNKEL (reference sequence). This CDR3 spans 14 amino acids. V lost 7 bases and J lost 0; bases outside the gene matches: 2. CDR3 coding DNA: TGTGCCAGCAACCGGGGGGGCTCCTACAATGAGCAGTTCTTC. This codes for CASNRGGSYNEQFF.

The chain recombines TRBV5-6 with TRBJ2-7; TRBD1 aligns across 7 bases. The CDR3 length is 15 residues. CDR1 is SGHDT, CDR2 YYEEEE, per germline. Unmatched junction bases numbered 7, after V lost 2 bases and J lost 2 bases. CDR3 DNA: TGTGCCAGCAGCTTCCGACAGGGTGGTGCCTACGAGCAGTACTTC. Residues: CASSFRQGGAYEQYF.

This sequence joins TRBV27 and TRBJ2-2, with 10 bases identical to TRBD2. The junction had 5 bases not matched to a gene; V was cut back by 6 bases and J by 1 base. The CDR3 extends over 16 amino acids. Germline V CDR1 and CDR2: MNHEY, SMNVEV (reference sequence). CDR3 nucleotide sequence: TGTGCCAGCAGACCAACTAGCGGGGTGAACACCGGGGAGCTGTTTTTT. Protein sequence: CASRPTSGVNTGELFF.

The CDR3 reads CAISESGSSSYNSPLHF. CDR3 DNA: TGTGCCATCAGTGAGTCGGGCTCGAGCTCCTATAATTCACCCCTCCACTTT. The chain is built from TRBV10-3 and TRBJ1-6; D ambiguous. The V gene's germline CDR1 is ENHRY and CDR2 SYGVKD. V lost 0 bases, J lost 0 bases, and 9 bases lay in between. The CDR3 length is 17 residues.

The V and J genes are TRBV7-9 and TRBJ2-3; TRBD2 agrees at 7 bases. This CDR3 has 16 residues. Germline V gene sequence: CDR1 SEHNR, CDR2 FQNEAQ (reference sequence). The trim removed 0 bases at V and 4 bases at J, leaving 7 bases unmatched. CDR3 amino acids: CASSLAPAGASDTQYF. Here the CDR3 DNA reads TGTGCCAGCAGCTTAGCCCCTGCGGGAGCCTCAGATACGCAGTATTTT.

This clone has a handful of counts. V gene TRBV21-1 combines with J gene TRBJ1-6. TRBV21-1 is deemed a pseudogene. The CDR3 is 17 amino acids. DNA for the CDR3: TGTGCCAGCAGCAAAAGGGGGGACCCCATCTATAATTCACCCCTCCACTTT. Translated: CASSKRGDPIYNSPLHF.

The chain recombines TRBV4-3 with TRBJ2-6; a possible D gene is TRBD2 (5 bases). Germline loops: CDR1 LGHNA, CDR2 YSLEER. The ends were cut back, 4 bases at V and 5 bases at J, with 18 bases in the middle. The CDR3 is made up of 17 amino acids. The CDR3 sequence is CASSPTAPGERANVLTF. In DNA form, the CDR3 reads TGCGCCAGCAGCCCGACCGCCCCCGGGGAAAGGGCCAACGTCCTGACTTTC.

The chain is built from TRBV19 and TRBJ2-7; a weak D match, TRBD1 (6 bases). V was clipped by 4 bases and J by 4 bases, with 11 bases between them. Germline values: CDR1 LNHDA, CDR2 SQIVND (reference sequence). The CDR3 consists of 13 residues. The CDR3 here is CASSTAGAYEQYF. CDR3 nucleotides: TGTGCCAGTAGTACGGCAGGGGCGTACGAGCAGTACTTC.

The genes are TRBV5-7 and TRBJ1-3, with D unresolved. Being an ORF, TRBV5-7 has a function that is uncertain. V was clipped by 2 bases and J by 4 bases, with 7 bases between them. There are 13 residues in the CDR3. The CDR3 DNA sequence: TGTGCCAGCAGCTTAGCCTCCGGAAACACCATATATTTT. As protein: CASSLASGNTIYF.

The chain recombines TRBV7-2 with TRBJ1-2; the D is unclear. The V end lost 1 base, the J end lost 7 bases, and 10 bases lay between the germline ends. CDR3 length equals 13 residues. Germline lookup yields CDR1 SGHTA and CDR2 FQGNSA. The chain's CDR3 is CASSLVLISGYTF. CDR3 sequence (DNA): TGTGCCAGCAGCTTAGTCTTAATTAGTGGCTACACCTTC. The whole variable domain, remainder taken from reference TRBV7-2 and TRBJ1-2, is GAGVSQSPSNKVTEKGKDVELRCDPISGHTALYWYRQSLGQGLEFLIYFQGNSAPDKSGLPSDRFSAERTGGSVSTLTIQRTQQEDSAVYLCASSLVLISGYTFGSGTRLTVV.

The chain combines TRBV2 with TRBJ2-2; the D is unclear. The CDR3 runs to 14 residues. Trimming stripped 1 base from V and 8 bases from J, with 11 bases between. In germline, CDR1 is SNHLY, CDR2 FYNNEI. CDR3 nucleotides: TGTGCCAGCAGTGAAGTGGACGGCAGGGGGGAGCTGTTTTTT. It translates to CASSEVDGRGELFF.

The chain combines TRBV6-1 with TRBJ1-5; possible D gene TRBD1, 5 bases. The V and J ends lost 2 bases and 5 bases respectively, with 7 bases between them. Germline assignment: CDR1 MNHNS and CDR2 SASEGT. This CDR3 spans 13 amino acids. The CDR3 coding sequence is TGTGCCAGCAGTGAATCGGGGGATCAGCCCCAGCATTTT. Amino acids: CASSESGDQPQHF.

The rearrangement links TRBV19 to TRBJ1-1; D uncertain. Trimming took 4 bases from V and 8 from J, leaving 20 bases between them. There are 15 residues in the CDR3. Per germline, CDR1 LNHDA and CDR2 SQIVND (reference sequence). The CDR3 sequence is CASSSREGWTTEAFF. The CDR3 nucleotides read TGTGCCAGTAGTAGTCGAGAGGGCTGGACGACCGAAGCTTTCTTT.

The V gene is TRBV19, the J gene TRBJ2-1, with TRBD2 identical over 16 bases. Unmatched junction bases numbered 10, after V lost 3 bases and J lost 5 bases. Germline CDR1 and CDR2: LNHDA and SQIVND (reference sequence). This CDR3 has 19 residues. The CDR3 DNA reads TGTGCCAGTAGTATGGGACTAGCGGGAGGGTATGGTCCTAACAATGAGCAGTTCTTC. Amino acids: CASSMGLAGGYGPNNEQFF.

The chain uses TRBV9 and TRBJ2-2; possible D gene TRBD1, 6 bases. This CDR3 has 14 amino acids. The V gene's germline CDR1 is SGDLS and CDR2 YYNGEE. V was pared by 2 bases and J by 3 bases, with 8 bases between. In DNA, the CDR3 is TGTGCCAGCAGCGTCTACAGGGACACCGGGGAGCTGTTTTTT. Translation gives CASSVYRDTGELFF. The full variable domain, in which reference TRBV9 and TRBJ2-2 provide the parts outside the CDR3, is DSGVTQTPKHLITATGQRVTLRCSPRSGDLSVYWYQQSLDQGLQFLIQYYNGEERAKGNILERFSAQQFPDLHSELNLSSLELGDSALYFCASSVYRDTGELFFGEGSRLTVL.